The rows below give T cell receptor beta chains drawn from one sample of a study of cytomegalovirus exposure and HLA in healthy donors. The repertoire was sequenced with immunoSEQ multiplex PCR; TCRdb's copy has only in-frame clones and lacks some. The table shows approximately 120,000 clones, with just under 95% occurring only once. Specimen: PBMCs. The source is a woman aged 18-29 years in good health and CMV-seronegative. CDR3s leave out the opening cysteine and the closing phenylalanine or tryptophan. The D gene is left open where the match is weak.

V gene	J gene	D gene	CDR3 protein
TRBV7-8	TRBJ1-5	-	ASSLGAWQPQH
TRBV4-1	TRBJ2-5	TRBD1	ASSLLGGSQETQY
TRBV7-9	TRBJ2-7	-	ASSLVLGLVLHEQY
TRBV5-4	TRBJ1-2	-	ASSVRQDVSNYGYT
TRBV10-3	TRBJ2-7	-	AIRLSGGQSYEQY
TRBV6-5	TRBJ2-1	-	ASRNRASYYNEQF
TRBV6-1	TRBJ2-7	-	ASFHYEQY
TRBV25-1	TRBJ2-2	-	ASSEYGELF
TRBV5-6	TRBJ2-7	TRBD1	ASSPLTGISDEQY
TRBV28	TRBJ1-1	-	ASSFRVNTEAF
TRBV5-1	TRBJ2-7	-	ASSFLGEQY
TRBV18	TRBJ1-2	TRBD1	ASSPDRERGYT
TRBV7-9	TRBJ2-7	TRBD1	ASSLGQGLYYEQY
TRBV28	TRBJ2-7	-	ASSSGSDSAYEQY
TRBV6-1	TRBJ2-1	TRBD2	ATSKGIGRANEQF
TRBV14	TRBJ1-1	-	ASSQEVRAEAF
TRBV6-1	TRBJ2-7	-	ASSESSTVPLVEQY
TRBV9	TRBJ2-1	TRBD2	ASSVRSGGAEF
TRBV2	TRBJ2-3	TRBD1	ASTGDRGRTDTQY
TRBV9	TRBJ2-4	TRBD2	ASTGRENIQY
TRBV2	TRBJ1-1	TRBD1	ASRTTGFLTEAF
TRBV9	TRBJ1-1	-	ASSPSFNREQAF
TRBV6-1	TRBJ2-7	-	ASSEGTGIYEQY
TRBV2	TRBJ1-1	TRBD1	ASSGERQGTNTEAF
TRBV7-3	TRBJ2-5	TRBD1	ASSLSTGVGETQY
TRBV6-1	TRBJ1-5	-	ASSINQPQH
TRBV6-1	TRBJ2-7	-	ASNELNLYRDSYEQY
TRBV10-3	TRBJ2-7	TRBD1	AISAGQGPHEQY